Here is one T cell receptor (beta chain) with its context. As yet, its antigen is unknown. Scientists ran DNA taken from cultured CD4+ T cells through the Oncomine TCR Beta short-read assay for sequencing. From the PCR reads, TCRdb called clonotypes with MiXCR, one entry per CDR3 protein. This table has about 12,000 distinct CDR3 sequences, about 50% appearing once. CDR3 length: 14 residues. V lost 5 bases, J lost 1 base, and 9 bases lay in between. Germline V lookup: CDR1 SNHLY, CDR2 FYNNEI. The record originates from a study of vaccination and CD4 T cells after COVID-19. Study at large: Overlapping spike peptides of SARS-CoV-2, HCoV-NL63, HCoV-OC43 and HCoV-229E were used, and cells were stimulated with them.

The treatment was: approximately 9-day PBMC culture with coronavirus spike peptide pools or control peptides (ViraFEST assay). Expansion of antigen-specific T cells with peptide pools by ViraFEST preceded sequencing of TCRs. The source of this sequence is a human donor who had recovered from COVID-19. Sequenced material: CD4+ T cells from blood, cultured in vitro. The rearrangement uses TRBV2 and TRBJ1-3, with a tentative D call TRBD1 (5 bases). CDR3 protein: CASSPGGSGNTIYF. The CDR3 coding sequence is TGTGCCAGCAGTCCGGGGGGGTCTGGAAACACCATATATTTT.